This T cell receptor (beta chain) was sequenced for a study of blood T cell repertoires in COVID-19. The study drew participants aged roughly 18 to 89 years from roughly 25 US areas. Participant-given clinical history determined each cohort assignment. This clone was observed once. V lost 4 bases, J lost 7 bases, and 17 bases lay in between. This CDR3 comprises 14 residues. Germline V gene lookup returns CDR1 KGHSH and CDR2 LQKENI. In the original processing: Amplifying reference gene primers gave estimates of nucleated cell counts. Profiled with immunoSEQ multiplex PCR; TCRdb holds only in-frame clones, not every one. V, J and clone size reflect that table, while D and trimming were determined from the DNA. In the table there are approximately 210,000 clones, 82% of which are singletons.

The chain joins TRBV18 to TRBJ2-7; tentative D call: TRBD2 (5 bases). The material sequenced was PBMCs or T cells enriched from blood (not recorded which). The clonotype was recovered from a middle-aged man who had recovered from COVID-19. CDR3 nucleotide sequence: TGTGCCAGCTCACAGACGGGGAACCCCTGGGAGCAGTACTTC. This gives the protein CASSQTGNPWEQYF.